The T cell receptor (beta chain) described here comes from a study of post-analysis software for immune sequencing data. Overall study: Relapsing-remitting, secondary progressive and progressive-relapsing forms made up the multiple sclerosis disease courses. Study outcomes and limitations: A few TRBV segments appeared more often in patients than in controls, and TRBV5-6, TRBV5-1 and TRBV20-1 were among these. For normalized Chao1 diversity, multiple sclerosis patients scored significantly lower than controls did. Same-batch samples co-clustered strongly by F measure.

The authors incorporated unique molecular identifiers into the TCR beta cDNA libraries. Input populations of 1 to 10 million T cells gave rise to 500,000 to 600,000 cDNA molecules. TCRdb processed the PCR reads anew with MiXCR; each CDR3 protein has one entry. The table records 450,000 to 700,000 distinct CDR3 sequences, 44% of them present only once. The CDR3 has 15 amino acids. The germline gives CDR1 SNHLY, CDR2 FYNNEI. J gave up 6 bases and V 6 bases, and 8 bases lay outside the gene matches. A note on this clonotype: Its target is not known.

The sequenced sample was blood. The rearrangement links TRBV2 to TRBJ2-2; TRBD1 agrees at 9 bases. The source is a girl aged 10 to 17 with multiple sclerosis. This CDR3 is CASSLGQGIPGELFF. DNA for the CDR3: TGTGCCAGCAGCCTGGGACAGGGAATCCCCGGGGAGCTGTTTTTT.